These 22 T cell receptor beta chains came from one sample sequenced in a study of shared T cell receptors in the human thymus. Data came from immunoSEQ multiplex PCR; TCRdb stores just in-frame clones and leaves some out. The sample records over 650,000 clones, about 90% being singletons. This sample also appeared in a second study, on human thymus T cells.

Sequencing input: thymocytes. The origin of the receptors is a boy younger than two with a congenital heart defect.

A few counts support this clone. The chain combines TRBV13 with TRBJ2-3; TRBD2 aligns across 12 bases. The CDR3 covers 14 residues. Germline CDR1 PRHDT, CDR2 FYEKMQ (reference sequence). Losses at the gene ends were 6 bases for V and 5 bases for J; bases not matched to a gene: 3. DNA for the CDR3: TGTGCCAGCAGACTAGCGGGAGGACAAGATACGCAGTATTTT. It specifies CASRLAGGQDTQYF.

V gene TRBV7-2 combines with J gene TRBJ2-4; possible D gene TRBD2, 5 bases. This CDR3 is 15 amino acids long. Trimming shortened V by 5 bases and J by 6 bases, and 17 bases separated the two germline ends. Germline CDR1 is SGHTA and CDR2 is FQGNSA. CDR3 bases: TGTGCCAGCAGCCCCCCCGGGGATTTATTAAACATTCAGTACTTC. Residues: CASSPPGDLLNIQYF. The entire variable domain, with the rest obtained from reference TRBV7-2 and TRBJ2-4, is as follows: GAGVSQSPSNKVTEKGKDVELRCDPISGHTALYWYRQSLGQGLEFLIYFQGNSAPDKSGLPSDRFSAERTGGSVSTLTIQRTQQEDSAVYLCASSPPGDLLNIQYFGAGTRLSVL.

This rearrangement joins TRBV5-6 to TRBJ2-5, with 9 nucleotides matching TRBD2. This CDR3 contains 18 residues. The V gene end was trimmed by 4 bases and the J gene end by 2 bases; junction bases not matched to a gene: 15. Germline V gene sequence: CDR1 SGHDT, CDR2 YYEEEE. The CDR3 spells CASSHIGCSSGVQETQYF. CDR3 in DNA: TGTGCCAGCAGCCACATTGGGTGTTCTAGCGGGGTACAAGAGACCCAGTACTTC.

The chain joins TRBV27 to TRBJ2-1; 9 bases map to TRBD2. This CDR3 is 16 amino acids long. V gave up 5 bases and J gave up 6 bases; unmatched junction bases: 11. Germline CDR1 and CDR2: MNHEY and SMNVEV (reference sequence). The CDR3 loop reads CASSHPGLAGTNEQFF. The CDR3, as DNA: TGTGCCAGCAGTCACCCGGGGCTAGCGGGGACCAATGAGCAGTTCTTC.

CDR3 in amino acids: CASSPSSRDRGSYEQYF. For the CDR3, the DNA is TGTGCCAGCAGCCCCTCAAGCAGGGACAGGGGTTCCTACGAGCAGTACTTC. The V and J genes are TRBV7-9 and TRBJ2-7; TRBD1 matches at 10 bases. Germline CDR1 is SEHNR and CDR2 is FQNEAQ (reference sequence). The length of the CDR3 is 17 residues. Trimming at V came to 5 bases and at J to 1 base, leaving 11 bases not matched to a gene.

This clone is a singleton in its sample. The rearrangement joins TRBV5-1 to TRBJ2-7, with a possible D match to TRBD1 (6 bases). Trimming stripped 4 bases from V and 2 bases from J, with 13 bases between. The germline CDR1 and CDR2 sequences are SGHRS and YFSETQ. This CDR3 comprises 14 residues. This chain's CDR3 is CASSVDRPTYEQYF. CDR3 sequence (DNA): TGCGCCAGCAGCGTGGACAGACCGACCTACGAGCAGTACTTC.

For the CDR3, the DNA is TGTGCCAGTACCCCGAAGGTGGGACAGCGGTTTGAGCCCCAGCATTTT. This sequence encodes CASTPKVGQRFEPQHF. The chain joins TRBV19 to TRBJ1-5; 7 bases align to TRBD1. The CDR3 consists of 16 residues. CDR1 LNHDA and CDR2 SQIVND come from the germline V gene (reference sequence). V gave up 7 bases and J gave up 8 bases; unmatched junction bases: 17.

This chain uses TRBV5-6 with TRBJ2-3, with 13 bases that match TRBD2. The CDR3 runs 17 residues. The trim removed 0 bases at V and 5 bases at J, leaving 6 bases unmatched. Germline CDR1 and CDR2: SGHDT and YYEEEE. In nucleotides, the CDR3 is TGTGCCAGCAGCTTGGGACCGGGACTAGCGGGATTAGATACGCAGTATTTT. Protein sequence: CASSLGPGLAGLDTQYF.

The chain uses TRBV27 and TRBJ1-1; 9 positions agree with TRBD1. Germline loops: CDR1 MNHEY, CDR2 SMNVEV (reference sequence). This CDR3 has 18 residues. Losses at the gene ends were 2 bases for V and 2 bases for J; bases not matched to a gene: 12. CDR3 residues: CASSLRGDRVPINTEAFF. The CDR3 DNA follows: TGTGCCAGCAGTTTACGGGGGGACAGGGTCCCGATAAACACTGAAGCTTTCTTT.

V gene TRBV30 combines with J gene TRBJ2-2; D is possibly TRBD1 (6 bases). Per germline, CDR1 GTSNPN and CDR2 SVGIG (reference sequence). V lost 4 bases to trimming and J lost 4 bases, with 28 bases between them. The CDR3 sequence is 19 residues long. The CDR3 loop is CAWIPRRARGTSRTGELFF. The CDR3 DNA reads TGTGCCTGGATCCCCCGGCGTGCCAGGGGCACGAGTCGCACCGGGGAGCTGTTTTTT.

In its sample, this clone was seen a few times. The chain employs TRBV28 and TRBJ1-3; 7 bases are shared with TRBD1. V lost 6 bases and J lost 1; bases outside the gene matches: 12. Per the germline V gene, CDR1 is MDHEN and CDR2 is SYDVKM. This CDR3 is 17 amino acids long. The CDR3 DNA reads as TGTGCCAGCAGCCCCCGGGACAGATTAGCTTCTGGAAACACCATATATTTT. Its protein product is CASSPRDRLASGNTIYF.

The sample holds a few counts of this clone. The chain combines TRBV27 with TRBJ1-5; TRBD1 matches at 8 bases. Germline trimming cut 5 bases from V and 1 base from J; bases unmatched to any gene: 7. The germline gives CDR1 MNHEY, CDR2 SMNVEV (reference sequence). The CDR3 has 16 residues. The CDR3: CASSPGQGRSNQPQHF. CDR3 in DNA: TGTGCCAGCAGTCCAGGACAGGGTCGGAGCAATCAGCCCCAGCATTTT.

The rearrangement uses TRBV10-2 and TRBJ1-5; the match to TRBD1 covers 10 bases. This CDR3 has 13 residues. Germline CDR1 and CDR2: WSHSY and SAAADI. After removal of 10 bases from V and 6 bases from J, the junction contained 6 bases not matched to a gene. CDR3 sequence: CATRGQGIQPQHF. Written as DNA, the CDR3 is TGCGCCACCCGGGGACAGGGGATTCAGCCCCAGCATTTT.

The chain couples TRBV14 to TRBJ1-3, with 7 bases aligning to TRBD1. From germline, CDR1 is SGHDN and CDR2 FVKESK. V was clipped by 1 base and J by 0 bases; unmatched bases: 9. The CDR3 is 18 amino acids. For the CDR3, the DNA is TGTGCCAGCAGCCAAGGACAGGTGGACAGGAGCTCTGGAAACACCATATATTTT. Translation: CASSQGQVDRSSGNTIYF.

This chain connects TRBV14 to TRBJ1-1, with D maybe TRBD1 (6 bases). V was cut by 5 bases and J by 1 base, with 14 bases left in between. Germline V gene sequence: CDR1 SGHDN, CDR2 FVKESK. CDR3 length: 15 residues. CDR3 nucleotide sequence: TGTGCCAGCAGCGCGACGAGGGGGTCGAACACTGAAGCTTTCTTT. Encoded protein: CASSATRGSNTEAFF.

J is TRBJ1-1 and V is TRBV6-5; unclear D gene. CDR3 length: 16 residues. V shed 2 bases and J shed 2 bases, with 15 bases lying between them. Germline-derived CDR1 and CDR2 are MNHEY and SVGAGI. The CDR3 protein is CASSYGPQEGNTEAFF. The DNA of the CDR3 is TGTGCCAGCAGTTACGGTCCCCAGGAGGGAAACACTGAAGCTTTCTTT.

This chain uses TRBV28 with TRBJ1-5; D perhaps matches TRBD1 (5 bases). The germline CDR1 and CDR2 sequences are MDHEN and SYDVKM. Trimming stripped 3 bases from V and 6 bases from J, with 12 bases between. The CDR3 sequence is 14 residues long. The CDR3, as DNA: TGTGCCAGCAGTTTTGTGGGGCACATTCAGCCCCAGCATTTT. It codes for CASSFVGHIQPQHF.

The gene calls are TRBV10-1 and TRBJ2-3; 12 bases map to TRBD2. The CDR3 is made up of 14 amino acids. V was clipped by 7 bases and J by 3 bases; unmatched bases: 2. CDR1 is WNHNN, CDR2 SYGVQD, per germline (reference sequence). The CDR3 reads CASTSGRGTDTQYF. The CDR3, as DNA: TGCGCCAGCACTAGCGGGAGGGGTACAGATACGCAGTATTTT.

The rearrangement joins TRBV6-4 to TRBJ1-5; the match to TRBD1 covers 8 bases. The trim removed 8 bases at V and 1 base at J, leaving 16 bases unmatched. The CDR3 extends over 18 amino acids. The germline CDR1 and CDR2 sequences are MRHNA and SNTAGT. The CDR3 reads CASFCGSEGQESNQPQHF. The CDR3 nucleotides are TGTGCCAGCTTCTGTGGGAGTGAGGGACAGGAGAGCAATCAGCCCCAGCATTTT.

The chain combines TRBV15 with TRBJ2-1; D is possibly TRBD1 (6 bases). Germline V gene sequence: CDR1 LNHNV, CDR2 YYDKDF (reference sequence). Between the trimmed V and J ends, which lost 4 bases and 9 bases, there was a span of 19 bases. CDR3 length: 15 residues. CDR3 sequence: CATSTTTGIPVEQFF. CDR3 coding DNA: TGTGCCACCAGCACAACAACAGGGATCCCCGTTGAGCAGTTCTTC.

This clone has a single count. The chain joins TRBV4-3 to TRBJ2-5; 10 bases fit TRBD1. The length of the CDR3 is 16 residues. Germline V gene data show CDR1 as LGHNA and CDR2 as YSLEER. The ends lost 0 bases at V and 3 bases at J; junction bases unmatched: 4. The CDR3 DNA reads TGCGCCAGCAGCCAAGATGGGGACAGGGGAAAAGAGACCCAGTACTTC. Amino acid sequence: CASSQDGDRGKETQYF.

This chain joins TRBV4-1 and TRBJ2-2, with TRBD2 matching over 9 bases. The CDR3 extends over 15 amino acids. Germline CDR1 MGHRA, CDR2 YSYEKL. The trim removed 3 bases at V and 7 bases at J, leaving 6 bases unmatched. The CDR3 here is CASSHRGGANGELFF. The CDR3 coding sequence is TGCGCCAGCAGCCACCGCGGGGGGGCAAACGGGGAGCTGTTTTTT.